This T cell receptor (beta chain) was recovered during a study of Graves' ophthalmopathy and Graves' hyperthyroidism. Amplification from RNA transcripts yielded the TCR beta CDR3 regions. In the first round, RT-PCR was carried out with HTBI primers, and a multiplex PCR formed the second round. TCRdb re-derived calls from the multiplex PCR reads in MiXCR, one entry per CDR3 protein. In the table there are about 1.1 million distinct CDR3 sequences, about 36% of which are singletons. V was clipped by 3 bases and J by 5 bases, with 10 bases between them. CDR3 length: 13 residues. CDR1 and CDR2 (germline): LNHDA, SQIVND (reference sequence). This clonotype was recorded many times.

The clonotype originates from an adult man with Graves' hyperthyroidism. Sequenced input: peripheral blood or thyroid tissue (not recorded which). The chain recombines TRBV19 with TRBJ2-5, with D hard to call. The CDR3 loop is CASSINSRETQYF. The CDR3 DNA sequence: TGTGCCAGTAGTATCAACAGCCGGGAGACCCAGTACTTC.